Given below is one T cell receptor (beta chain) in context. This clone was detected ten times or more. The antigen it binds to is not known. No quality values exist for individual bases; no much larger clone is one base distant. Using the deep immunoSEQ assay, TCR CDR3 regions were amplified from genomic DNA by multiplex PCR. Extracted genomic DNA from each cell subset was distributed evenly across all wells of several immunoSEQ 96-well plates, and each plate was treated as a replicate. For sorted subsets, each replicate PCR was loaded with about 200 ng genomic DNA, equivalent to approximately 27,000 T cell genomes. The purified libraries were quantified using a Qubit 3.0 fluorometer, sized with a Bioanalyzer 2100, and then quantified again using the KAPA Library Quantification kit. A separate single-read 150-cycle Illumina NextSeq 550 flow cell was used to sequence each immunoSEQ 96-well plate. In the authors' own workflow: Because the immunoSEQ output held only junctional sequences and lacked quality scores, the filtering could not match the filtering applied to full-length reads. To assign V/J genes and CDR3, sequences were annotated using PyIR, a Python wrapper for IgBLAST v1.9, with IMGT germline references. Any read was removed if the V/J assignment was weak (E-value above 1e-6), the CDR3 was missing, or the read contained stop codons, out-of-frame junctions, or ambiguous translated residues. V3J clonotypes were defined as sequences sharing the same inferred V gene, J gene, and CDR3 amino acid sequence. Percentage overlap between repertoires was computed as shared unique clonotypes divided by the size of the smaller repertoire. Repertoire richness was assessed with RTK rarefaction, the Chao1 estimator, and Recon v2.1 estimates of unobserved clonotypes. OLGA was used to compute generation probabilities for all TCRbeta clonotypes that the gDNA method yielded from four donors. Here the immuneACCESS table is served through TCRdb, limited to in-frame sequences with V and J called. Missing clones are a known gap in these copies; in checked studies unresolved V genes cover under half, and the rest lacks a known reason. D and trimming were read from the DNA, whereas the V and J calls and clone size are those reported in that table. The sample table shows fewer than 400,000 clones, and around 72% are seen once. The top ten clones comprise approximately 10% of the sample.

Donors were healthy HIV-negative adults with no recently reported acute infections or vaccinations. Every donor was a Caucasian adult residing in Nashville, Tennessee, USA. CD4+ T cells were enriched through magnetic negative selection, after which naive cells were positively selected on CD45RA and the remaining negative fraction served as the memory subset. After blood collection by leukapheresis, PBMCs were isolated using Ficoll-Histopaque density gradient centrifugation and then cryopreserved in the vapor phase of liquid nitrogen. Analytical flow cytometry was used to check the purity and quantity of each magnetically sorted T cell population. From each sorted fraction, genomic DNA was isolated and quantified by UV absorbance on a Nanodrop 2000c. The germline V gene yields SNHLY for CDR1 and FYNNEI for CDR2. Its CDR3 holds 10 amino acids, cysteine through phenylalanine. Only CDR3 DNA remains: 30 bases, in frame from the first base. The germline ends are 2 bases apart after V is trimmed by 1 base and J by 7 bases.

The sample comes from a study of shared clonotypes between healthy human individuals (dated by TCRdb to the early 2020s). In terms of the full investigation: A couple of women and three men aged 18 to 49 years were included in the cohort. For each donor, CD4 naive and CD4 memory were each run on three plates, CD8 naive on two plates, and CD8 memory on one plate. The study deeply sequenced blood TCR repertoires of 5 or 6 healthy adults to estimate repertoire size and the extent of clonotype sharing between individuals. To increase sequencing depth and limit assay-specific biases, different laboratories used diverse techniques to prepare libraries and sequence TCR repertoires. Leukapheresis yielded between about 0.9 and 9 billion PBMCs per donor.

The investigation overall reported the following: Incomplete sequencing was indicated by rarefaction of sorted-subset datasets, despite the large sequencing depth. Because the study included a small number of donors, the genetic and exposure-history diversity represented was limited. Larger estimated clonotype richness was generally found for naive subsets than for memory subsets. Based on pairwise subsampling, the degree of clonotype sharing among donors was expected to be affected by sequencing depth. Sharing across several donors was observed for 4.5% to 6.5% of naive CD4, 3.5% of naive CD8, about 2.3% of memory CD4, and about 0.39% of memory CD8 clonotypes. Sampling was restricted to blood, and TCR repertoires in tissues likely differ from the TCR repertoires found in blood. Higher generation probabilities were observed for clonotypes shared by all four sorted-subset donors than for non-shared clonotypes.

The receptor's source is a young man in good health. The sequence joins TRBV2 to TRBJ2-7; the D gene is not confidently resolved. Sequencing was carried out using memory CD4+ T cells sorted from blood. Per the publication, the cell subset or site label means: CD45RA-negative fraction. The CDR3 sequence is CASSEVEQYF. In nucleotides, the sequence is TGTGCCAGCAGTGAAGTTGAGCAGTACTTC.